This entry features one TCR beta chain sequence. Its target is unknown. The protocol was immunoSEQ multiplex PCR, while the TCRdb copy is restricted to in-frame clones and leaves out a portion. The table records 10,000 or so clones, around 80% of them present only once. CDR1 and CDR2 (germline): SNHLY, FYNNEI. This CDR3 contains 17 residues. V lost 6 bases, J lost 5 bases, and 12 bases stayed unmatched. The data derive from a study of OX40 agonist ivuxolimab in advanced cancers. The study, taken as a whole, reports: More expanded clones were found, on average, in CD8+ than in CD4+ T cells.

Systemic immunosuppression or autoimmune disease history was grounds to exclude patients. V gene TRBV2 combines with J gene TRBJ1-4; 10 nucleotides match TRBD1. Here the sequenced sample was CD4+ or CD8+ T cells sorted from blood, taken in a trial of the OX40 agonist ivuxolimab. The source is an adult with an advanced solid tumor such as melanoma, head and neck, liver or kidney cancer. The CDR3 DNA reads as TGTGCCAGCAGCCCGACTCAAATGACAGGGGGCAATGAAAAACTGTTTTTT. Residues: CASSPTQMTGGNEKLFF. The variable domain in full, with the rest retrieved from reference TRBV2 and TRBJ1-4, is EPEVTQTPSHQVTQMGQEVILRCVPISNHLYFYWYRQILGQKVEFLVSFYNNEISEKSEIFDDQFSVERPDGSNFTLKIRSTKLEDSAMYFCASSPTQMTGGNEKLFFGSGTQLSVL.